This T cell receptor beta chain was documented in a study of cytomegalovirus exposure and HLA in healthy donors. The CDR3 runs 15 residues. V lost 5 bases to trimming and J lost 6 bases, with 18 bases between them. From germline, CDR1 is SNHLY and CDR2 FYNNEI. The data were produced by immunoSEQ multiplex PCR, yet TCRdb's version contains in-frame clones alone and is incomplete. The table has approximately 59,000 clones, almost 95% seen once. The TCR comes from a man between 18 and 35 years old in good health and CMV-seropositive. Input material: PBMCs. The chain employs TRBV2 and TRBJ2-3; tentative D call: TRBD2 (6 bases). The CDR3 region is CASSWDSPEGDTQYF. CDR3 in DNA: TGTGCCAGCAGTTGGGACTCCCCAGAGGGGGATACGCAGTATTTT.